These 4 T cell receptor beta chains were sequenced from one sample in a study of spatial heterogeneity in lung cancer. Time point reported: blood at routine non-recurrence follow-up after resection. Material for sequencing was whole RNA from tumor, nontumor lung or frozen PBMC, left unsorted. From the 5' RACE reads, TCRdb called clonotypes with MiXCR, one entry per CDR3 protein. The sample comprises more than 95,000 distinct CDR3 sequences, 12% of which are singletons, and 16% rests with the top ten. The material sequenced was PBMCs, taken at follow-up. These receptors all stem from a male donor with early-stage non-small cell lung cancer.

This clonotype was found many times. The chain joins TRBV20-1 to TRBJ1-1, with D unclear. The CDR3 runs 14 residues. Between the trimmed V and J ends, which lost 6 bases and 2 bases, there was a span of 16 bases. Germline CDR1 is DFQATT and CDR2 is SNEGSKA (reference sequence). The CDR3, as DNA: TGCAGTGCGGCGGGGAGCAGCGAAAACACTGAAGCTTTCTTT. Translating it yields CSAAGSSENTEAFF.

This clonotype has a handful of counts. CDR3: CASSLGRGLDSPLHF. In nucleotides, the CDR3 is TGTGCCAGCAGCTTAGGTCGGGGCTTGGATTCACCCCTCCACTTT. The V call is TRBV7-6, the J call TRBJ1-6; TRBD1 is a possible D gene (5 bases). V gave up 1 base and J gave up 8 bases, with 12 bases separating them. The CDR3 consists of 15 residues. Looked up from germline, CDR1 is SGHVS and CDR2 is FNYEAQ.

This clonotype was counted a few times. The chain uses TRBV10-3 and TRBJ1-5; 8 bases fit TRBD1. Trimming cost V 6 bases and J 2 bases; bases outside gene matches: 6. The germline gives CDR1 ENHRY, CDR2 SYGVKD. This CDR3 region has 15 residues. The CDR3 region has the DNA TGTGCCATCAGCCAACAGGGGGAAGGCAATCAGCCCCAGCATTTT. Encoded protein: CAISQQGEGNQPQHF.

The genes are TRBV13 and TRBJ1-4, with TRBD1 matching over 8 bases. This CDR3 contains 14 residues. Germline values: CDR1 PRHDT, CDR2 FYEKMQ (reference sequence). V was clipped by 5 bases and J by 6 bases; unmatched bases: 5. CDR3 coding DNA: TGTGCCAGCAGCCGCGGACAGGGAGATGAAAAACTGTTTTTT. Translating gives CASSRGQGDEKLFF.